The sample holds a few counts of the clone carrying this T cell receptor beta chain. TCRdb called the 5' RACE reads again in MiXCR, with one record for every CDR3 protein. The sample carries 400,000 to 650,000 distinct CDR3 sequences, under 25% recorded once. The germline V and J ends were trimmed by 6 bases and 3 bases, with 12 bases remaining between them. This CDR3 region has 13 residues. The sample belongs to a study of identical twins. These data also featured in a second study, about T cells expressing NK-cell markers.

The chain employs TRBV12-3 or TRBV12-4 and TRBJ2-7, with D maybe TRBD1 (5 bases). Sequencing used CD4+ T cells sorted from blood. The TCR was taken from a woman aged 18-35 years in good health. CDR3 sequence reads: CASRIDSFYEQYF. CDR3 sequence (DNA): TGTGCCAGCAGAATTGACAGCTTCTACGAGCAGTACTTC.